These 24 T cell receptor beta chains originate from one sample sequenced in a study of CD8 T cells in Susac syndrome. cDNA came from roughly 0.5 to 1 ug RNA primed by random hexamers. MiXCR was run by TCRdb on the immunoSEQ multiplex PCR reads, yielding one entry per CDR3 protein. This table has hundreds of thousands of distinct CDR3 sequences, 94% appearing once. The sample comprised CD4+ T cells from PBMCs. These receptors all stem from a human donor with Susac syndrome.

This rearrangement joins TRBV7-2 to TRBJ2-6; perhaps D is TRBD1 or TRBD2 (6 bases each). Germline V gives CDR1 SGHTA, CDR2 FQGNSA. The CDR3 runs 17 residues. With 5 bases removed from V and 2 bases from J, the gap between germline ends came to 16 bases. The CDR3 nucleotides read TGTGCCAGCAGCCGGATTAGTGGGGGGCCTGGGGCCAACGTCCTGACTTTC. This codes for CASSRISGGPGANVLTF.

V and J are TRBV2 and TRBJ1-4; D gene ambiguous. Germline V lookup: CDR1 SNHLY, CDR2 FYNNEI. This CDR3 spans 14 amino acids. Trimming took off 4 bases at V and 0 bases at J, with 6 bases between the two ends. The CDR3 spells CASSARATNEKLFF. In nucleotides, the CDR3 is TGTGCCAGCAGTGCCCGCGCAACTAATGAAAAACTGTTTTTT.

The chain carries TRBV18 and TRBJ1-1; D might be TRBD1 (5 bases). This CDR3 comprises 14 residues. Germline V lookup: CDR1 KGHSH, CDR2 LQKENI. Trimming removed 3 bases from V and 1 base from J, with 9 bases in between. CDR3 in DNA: TGTGCCAGCTCACCTGGGGCGGAGAACACTGAAGCTTTCTTT. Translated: CASSPGAENTEAFF.

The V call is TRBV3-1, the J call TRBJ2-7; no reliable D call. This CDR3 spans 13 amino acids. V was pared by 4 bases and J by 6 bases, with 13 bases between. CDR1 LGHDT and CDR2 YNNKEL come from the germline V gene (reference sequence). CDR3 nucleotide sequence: TGTGCCAGCAGCCTTAGACTGCGGCTCGAGCAGTACTTC. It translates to CASSLRLRLEQYF.

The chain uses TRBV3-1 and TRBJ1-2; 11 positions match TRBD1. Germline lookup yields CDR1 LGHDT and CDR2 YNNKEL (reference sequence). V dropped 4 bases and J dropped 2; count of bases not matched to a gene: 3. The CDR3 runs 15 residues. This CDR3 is CASSRGQGENYGYTF. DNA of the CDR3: TGTGCCAGCAGCCGGGGACAGGGGGAGAACTATGGCTACACCTTC.

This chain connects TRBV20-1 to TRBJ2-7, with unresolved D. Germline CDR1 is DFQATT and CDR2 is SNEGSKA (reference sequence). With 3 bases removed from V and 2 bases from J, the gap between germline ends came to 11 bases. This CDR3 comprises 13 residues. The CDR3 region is CSARALTPYEQYF. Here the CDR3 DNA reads TGCAGTGCTAGGGCTCTAACCCCCTACGAGCAGTACTTC.

CDR3 region: CAWGTGLMNTEAFF. CDR3 nucleotides: TGTGCCTGGGGGACAGGGCTAATGAACACTGAAGCTTTCTTT. V gene TRBV30 combines with J gene TRBJ1-1; 9 nucleotides match TRBD1. Germline-derived CDR1 and CDR2 are GTSNPN and SVGIG (reference sequence). The CDR3 runs to 14 residues. After removal of 5 bases from V and 0 bases from J, the junction contained 4 bases not matched to a gene.

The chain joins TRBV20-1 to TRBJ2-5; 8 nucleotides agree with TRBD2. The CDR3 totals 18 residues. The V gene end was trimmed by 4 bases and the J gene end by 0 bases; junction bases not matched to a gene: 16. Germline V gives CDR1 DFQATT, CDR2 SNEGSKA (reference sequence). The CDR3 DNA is TGCAGTGCTACGAAGACGTGGGGATTAGCGGGATACCAAGAGACCCAGTACTTC. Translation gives CSATKTWGLAGYQETQYF.

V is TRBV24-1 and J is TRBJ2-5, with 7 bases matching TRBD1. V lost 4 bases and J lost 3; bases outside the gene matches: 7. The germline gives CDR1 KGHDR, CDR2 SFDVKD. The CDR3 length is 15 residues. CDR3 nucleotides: TGTGCCACCAGTGACCGCCGGGACAGCAAAGAGACCCAGTACTTC. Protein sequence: CATSDRRDSKETQYF.

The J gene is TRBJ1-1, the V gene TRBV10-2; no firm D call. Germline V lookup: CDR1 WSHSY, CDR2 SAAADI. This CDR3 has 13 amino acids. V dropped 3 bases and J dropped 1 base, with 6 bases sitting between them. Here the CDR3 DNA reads TGCGCCAGCAGTGAAAACACGAACACTGAAGCTTTCTTT. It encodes CASSENTNTEAFF.

CDR3 DNA: TGTGCCAGCAGCGCTTACAGGGCTGAGACTGAAAAACTGTTTTTT. The encoded protein is CASSAYRAETEKLFF. V usage is TRBV7-2 and J usage is TRBJ1-4, with a tentative D call TRBD1 (6 bases). V was trimmed by 5 bases and J by 7 bases, leaving 17 bases between them. This CDR3 spans 15 amino acids. CDR1 and CDR2 (germline): SGHTA, FQGNSA.

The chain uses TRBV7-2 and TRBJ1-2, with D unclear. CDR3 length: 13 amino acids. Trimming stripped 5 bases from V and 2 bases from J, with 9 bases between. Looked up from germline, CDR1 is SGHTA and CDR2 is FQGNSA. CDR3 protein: CASSEVGNYGYTF. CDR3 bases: TGTGCCAGCAGCGAGGTGGGGAACTATGGCTACACCTTC.

CDR3 sequence reads: CASSLMGKSYGYTF. CDR3 nucleotides: TGTGCCAGCAGCTTAATGGGGAAATCCTATGGCTACACCTTC. V and J are TRBV11-1 and TRBJ1-2, with no clear D. Trimming stripped 2 bases from V and 4 bases from J, with 11 bases between. Germline CDR1 and CDR2: SGHAT and FQDESV (reference sequence). The CDR3 extends over 14 amino acids.

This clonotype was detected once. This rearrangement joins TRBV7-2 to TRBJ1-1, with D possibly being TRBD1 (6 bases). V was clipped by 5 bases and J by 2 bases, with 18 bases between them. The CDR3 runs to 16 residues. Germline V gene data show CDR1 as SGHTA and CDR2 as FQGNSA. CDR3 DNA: TGTGCCAGCAGCCCCCAGGGCGGGGGGCGAAACACTGAAGCTTTCTTT. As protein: CASSPQGGGRNTEAFF.

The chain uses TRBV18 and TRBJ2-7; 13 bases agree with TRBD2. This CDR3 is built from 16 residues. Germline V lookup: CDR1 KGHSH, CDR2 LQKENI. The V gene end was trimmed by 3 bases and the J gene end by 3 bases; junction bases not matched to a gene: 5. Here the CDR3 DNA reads TGTGCCAGCTCACCCGGGACTAGCGGGGCTCTCTACGAGCAGTACTTC. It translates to CASSPGTSGALYEQYF.

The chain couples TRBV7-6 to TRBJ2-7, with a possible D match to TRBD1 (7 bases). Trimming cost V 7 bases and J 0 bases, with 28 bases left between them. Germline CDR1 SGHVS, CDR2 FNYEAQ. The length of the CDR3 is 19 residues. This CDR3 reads CASTHCVVSGQVNSYEQYF. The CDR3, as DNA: TGTGCCAGCACCCATTGTGTGGTTAGCGGACAGGTAAACTCCTACGAGCAGTACTTC.

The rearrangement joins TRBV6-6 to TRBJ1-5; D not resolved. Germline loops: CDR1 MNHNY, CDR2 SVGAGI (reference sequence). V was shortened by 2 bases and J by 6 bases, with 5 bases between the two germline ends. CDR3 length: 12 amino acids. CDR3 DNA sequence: TGTGCCAGCAGTTACCTGCGTCAGCCCCAGCATTTT. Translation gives CASSYLRQPQHF.

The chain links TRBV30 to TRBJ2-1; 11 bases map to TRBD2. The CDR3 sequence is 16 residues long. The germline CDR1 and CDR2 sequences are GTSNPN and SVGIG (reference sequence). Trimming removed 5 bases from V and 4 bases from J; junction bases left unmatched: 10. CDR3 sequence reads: CAWASGGSIIYNEQFF. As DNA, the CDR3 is TGTGCCTGGGCTAGCGGGGGGTCTATCATTTACAATGAGCAGTTCTTC.

The DNA of the CDR3 is TGTGCCAGCAGCTCCGGCAAGCGGGGGCGTTTTAATGAGCAGTTCTTC. This codes for CASSSGKRGRFNEQFF. The chain couples TRBV5-4 to TRBJ2-1; 8 nucleotides match TRBD2. CDR3 length: 16 residues. Germline-derived CDR1 and CDR2 are SGHNT and YYREEE (reference sequence). Unmatched junction bases numbered 12, after V lost 3 bases and J lost 7 bases.

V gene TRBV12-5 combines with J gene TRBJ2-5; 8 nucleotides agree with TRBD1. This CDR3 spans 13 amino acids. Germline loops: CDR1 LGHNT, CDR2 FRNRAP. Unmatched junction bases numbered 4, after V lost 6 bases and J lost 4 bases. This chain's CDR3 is CASGPDRGETQYF. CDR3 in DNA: TGTGCTAGTGGCCCCGACAGGGGAGAGACCCAGTACTTC.

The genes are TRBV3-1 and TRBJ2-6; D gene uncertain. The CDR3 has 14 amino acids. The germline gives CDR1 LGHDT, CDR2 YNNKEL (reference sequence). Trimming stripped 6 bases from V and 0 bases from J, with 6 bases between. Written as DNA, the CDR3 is TGTGCCAGCAGGAGCTACTCTGGGGCCAACGTCCTGACTTTC. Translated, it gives CASRSYSGANVLTF. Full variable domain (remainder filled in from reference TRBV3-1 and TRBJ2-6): DTAVSQTPKYLVTQMGNDKSIKCEQNLGHDTMYWYKQDSKKFLKIMFSYNNKELIINETVPNRFSPKSPDKAHLNLHINSLELGDSAVYFCASRSYSGANVLTFGAGSRLTVL.

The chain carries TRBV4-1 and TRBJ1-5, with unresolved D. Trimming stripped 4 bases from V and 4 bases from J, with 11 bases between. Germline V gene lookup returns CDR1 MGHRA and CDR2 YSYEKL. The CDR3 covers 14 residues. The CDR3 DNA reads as TGCGCCAGCAGCCCGGGGTCTATTAATCAGCCCCAGCATTTT. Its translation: CASSPGSINQPQHF.

The CDR3 nucleotides read TGTGCCAGCAGCTCCCCTCGTGAGCCCGCGGGGCGGCAAGAGACCCAGTACTTC. Its translation: CASSSPREPAGRQETQYF. The rearrangement joins TRBV7-8 to TRBJ2-5, with D possibly matching TRBD2 (6 bases). V gave up 4 bases and J gave up 2 bases, with 23 bases separating them. CDR1 is SGHVS, CDR2 FQNEAQ, per germline. CDR3 length: 18 amino acids.

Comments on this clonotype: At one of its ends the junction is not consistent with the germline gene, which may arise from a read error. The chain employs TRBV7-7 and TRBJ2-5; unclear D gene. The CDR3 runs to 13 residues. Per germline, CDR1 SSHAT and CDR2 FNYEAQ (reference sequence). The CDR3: CASSSGSGETQYF. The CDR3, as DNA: TGTGCTAGCAGCTCCGGTTCGGGAGAGACCCAGTACTTC.